The source of this TCR beta chain is a study of cytomegalovirus exposure and HLA in healthy donors. The CDR3 has 13 residues. The ends were cut back, 5 bases at V and 5 bases at J, with 11 bases in the middle. Germline V gene sequence: CDR1 SEHNR, CDR2 FQNEAQ (reference sequence). Researchers ran the PCR with 60 Vbeta and 13 Jbeta primers. TCRdb's table, derived via immunoSEQ multiplex PCR, lists solely in-frame clones and lacks some. The sample shows some 120,000 clones, about 70% of them seen only once. The TCR sequence derives from a middle-aged woman in good health and CMV-seronegative. The chain employs TRBV7-9 and TRBJ2-3, with a tentative D call TRBD2 (7 bases). The sequenced material came from PBMCs. The CDR3 nucleotides read TGTGCCAGCAGCCCAGGGGAGGGAGATACGCAGTATTTT. Protein product: CASSPGEGDTQYF.